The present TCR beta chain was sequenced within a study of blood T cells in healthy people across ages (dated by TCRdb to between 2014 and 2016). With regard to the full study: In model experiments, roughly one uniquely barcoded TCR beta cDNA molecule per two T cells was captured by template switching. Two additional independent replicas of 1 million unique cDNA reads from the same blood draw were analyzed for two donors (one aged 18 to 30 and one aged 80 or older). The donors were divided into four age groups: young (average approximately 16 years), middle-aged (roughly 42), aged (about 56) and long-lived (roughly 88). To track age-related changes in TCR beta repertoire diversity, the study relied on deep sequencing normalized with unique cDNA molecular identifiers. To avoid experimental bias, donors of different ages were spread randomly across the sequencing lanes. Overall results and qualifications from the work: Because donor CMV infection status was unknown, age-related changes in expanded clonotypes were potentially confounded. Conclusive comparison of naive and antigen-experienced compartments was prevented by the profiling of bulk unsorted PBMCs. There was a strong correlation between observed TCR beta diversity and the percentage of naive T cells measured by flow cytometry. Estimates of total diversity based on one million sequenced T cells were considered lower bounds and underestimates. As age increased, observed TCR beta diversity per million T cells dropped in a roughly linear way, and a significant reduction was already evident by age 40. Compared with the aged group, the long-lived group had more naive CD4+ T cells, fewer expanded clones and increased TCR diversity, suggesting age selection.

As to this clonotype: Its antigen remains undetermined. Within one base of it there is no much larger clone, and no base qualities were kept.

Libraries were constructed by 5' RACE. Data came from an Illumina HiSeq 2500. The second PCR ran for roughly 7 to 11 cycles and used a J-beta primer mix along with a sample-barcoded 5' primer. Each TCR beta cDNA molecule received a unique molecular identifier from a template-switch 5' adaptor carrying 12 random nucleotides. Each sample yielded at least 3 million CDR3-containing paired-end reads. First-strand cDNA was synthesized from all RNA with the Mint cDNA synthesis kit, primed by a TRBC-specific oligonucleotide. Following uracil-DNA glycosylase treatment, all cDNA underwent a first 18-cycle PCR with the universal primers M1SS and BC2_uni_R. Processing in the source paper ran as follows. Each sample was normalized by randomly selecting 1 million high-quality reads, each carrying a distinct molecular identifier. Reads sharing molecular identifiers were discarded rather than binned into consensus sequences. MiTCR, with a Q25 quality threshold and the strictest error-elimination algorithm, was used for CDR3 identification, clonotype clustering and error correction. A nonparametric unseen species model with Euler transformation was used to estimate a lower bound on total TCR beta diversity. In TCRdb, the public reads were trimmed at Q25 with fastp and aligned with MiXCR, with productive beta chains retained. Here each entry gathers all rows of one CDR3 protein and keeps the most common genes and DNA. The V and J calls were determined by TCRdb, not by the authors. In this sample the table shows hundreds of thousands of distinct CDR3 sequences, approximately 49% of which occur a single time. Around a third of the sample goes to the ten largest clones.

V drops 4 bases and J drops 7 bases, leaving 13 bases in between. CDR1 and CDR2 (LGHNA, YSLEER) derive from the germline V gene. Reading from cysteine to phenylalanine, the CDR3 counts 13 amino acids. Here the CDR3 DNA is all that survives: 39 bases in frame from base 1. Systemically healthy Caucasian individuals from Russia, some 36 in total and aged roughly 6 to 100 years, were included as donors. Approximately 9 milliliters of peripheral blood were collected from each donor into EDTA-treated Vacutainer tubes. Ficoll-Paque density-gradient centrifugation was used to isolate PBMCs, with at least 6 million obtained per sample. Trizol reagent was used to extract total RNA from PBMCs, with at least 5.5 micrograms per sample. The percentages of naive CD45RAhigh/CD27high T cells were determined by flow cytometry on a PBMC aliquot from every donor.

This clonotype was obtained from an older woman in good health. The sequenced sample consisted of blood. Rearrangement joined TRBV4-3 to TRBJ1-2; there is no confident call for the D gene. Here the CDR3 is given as CASSPEPGCGYTF. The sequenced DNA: TGCGCCAGCAGCCCGGAGCCAGGCTGTGGCTACACCTTC.